A selection of T cell receptor beta chains follows, all from one sample in a study of control samples from healthy donors and cancer patients. The repertoire was sequenced with immunoSEQ multiplex PCR; TCRdb's copy has only in-frame clones and lacks some. The table includes about 150,000 clones, about nine tenths detected once. The sequenced material came from blood. These receptors were collected from a woman aged 35 to 49 in good health. Each CDR3 is given with its conserved first and last residue. D genes are given only for firm matches. Size is omitted from some rows. Given values are once, few, many or a class for expanded clones.

V: TRBV9; D: -; J: TRBJ1-5; size: -; DNA: TGTGCCAACAGCGGGGGGGGAGTCAATCAGCCCCAGCATTTT; CDR3: CANSGGGVNQPQHF
V: TRBV9; D: -; J: TRBJ1-3; size: -; DNA: TGTGCCAGCAGCGTAGTTGAGGGCTTCGGAAACACCATATATTTT; CDR3: CASSVVEGFGNTIYF
V: TRBV5-1; D: -; J: TRBJ1-1; size: -; DNA: TGCGCCAGTCTGGGGGAGGCGGGCACTGAAGCTTTCTTT; CDR3: CASLGEAGTEAFF
V: TRBV2; D: -; J: TRBJ2-7; size: -; DNA: TGTGCCAGCAGTGTAGAGGGGTTGCCCTACGAGCAGTACTTC; CDR3: CASSVEGLPYEQYF
V: TRBV14; D: -; J: TRBJ1-3; size: -; DNA: TGTGCCAGCAGGCAACAGGGAACTGGAAACACCATATATTTT; CDR3: CASRQQGTGNTIYF
V: TRBV7-2; D: -; J: TRBJ1-2; size: few; DNA: TGTGCCAGCAGCCACGGGACAAACTATGGCTACACCTTC; CDR3: CASSHGTNYGYTF
V: TRBV7-9; D: -; J: TRBJ1-2; size: -; DNA: TGTGCCAGCAGCTTTACAGAGAACTATGGCTACACCTTC; CDR3: CASSFTENYGYTF
V: TRBV10-3; D: TRBD1; J: TRBJ1-5; size: -; DNA: TGTGCCATCAGTGAATCCGGGACAGGGGCCAATCAGCCCCAGCATTTT; CDR3: CAISESGTGANQPQHF
V: TRBV6-5; D: -; J: TRBJ1-2; size: -; DNA: TGTGCCAGCAGTTACTCCGGCGGGTACGGCTACACCTTC; CDR3: CASSYSGGYGYTF
V: TRBV5-1; D: -; J: TRBJ2-2; size: -; DNA: TGCGCCAGCAGCTTGAAACAGGACAACACCGGGGAGCTGTTTTTT; CDR3: CASSLKQDNTGELFF
V: TRBV5-1; D: TRBD1; J: TRBJ1-1; size: -; DNA: TGCGCCAGCAGCTACCGACAGGGGCGAAACACTGAAGCTTTCTTT; CDR3: CASSYRQGRNTEAFF
V: TRBV5-1; D: -; J: TRBJ2-5; size: -; DNA: TGCGCCAGCAGCTTGGTTTCTTCTCGGGCCCAGCATGGGACCCAGTACTTC; CDR3: CASSLVSSRAQHGTQYF
V: TRBV6-6; D: TRBD2; J: TRBJ2-5; size: -; DNA: TGTGCCAGCAGTCAGACTAGCGGGGGGGCAGTTCGAGAGACCCAGTACTTC; CDR3: CASSQTSGGAVRETQYF
V: TRBV12-5; D: -; J: TRBJ1-2; size: -; DNA: TGTGCTAGTGGTTTGACCCGAGGACTTAATAGTGGCTACACCTTC; CDR3: CASGLTRGLNSGYTF
V: TRBV12-3/TRBV12-4; D: -; J: TRBJ1-3; size: -; DNA: TGTGCCAGCACCGGATACTCTGGAAACACCATATATTTT; CDR3: CASTGYSGNTIYF
V: TRBV28; D: TRBD1; J: TRBJ2-1; size: -; DNA: TGTGCCAGCAGCCTACAGGGGGCTAAGAATGAGCAGTTCTTC; CDR3: CASSLQGAKNEQFF
V: TRBV25-1; D: -; J: TRBJ1-2; size: once; DNA: TGTGCCAGCAGTGAACTGAACTATGGCTACACCTTC; CDR3: CASSELNYGYTF
V: TRBV7-2; D: -; J: TRBJ1-2; size: -; DNA: TGTGCCAGCAGCTCGTCGGGCGGGCAGTACTATGGCTACACCTTC; CDR3: CASSSSGGQYYGYTF
V: TRBV6-5; D: -; J: TRBJ1-1; size: -; DNA: TGTGCCAGCAGTTCGGGGGTGAACACTGAAGCTTTCTTT; CDR3: CASSSGVNTEAFF
V: TRBV11-2; D: TRBD1; J: TRBJ2-7; size: -; DNA: TGTGCCAGCAGCTTAGTCGTAGGGACAGCCACCTACGAGCAGTACTTC; CDR3: CASSLVVGTATYEQYF
V: TRBV20-1; D: -; J: TRBJ1-3; size: -; DNA: TGCAGTGCTATCACTGGAAACACCATATATTTT; CDR3: CSAITGNTIYF
V: TRBV4-2; D: -; J: TRBJ2-2; size: -; DNA: TGTGCCAGCAGCCAATTCACTACTACCTTGTCGCCAGGGGCCGGGGAGCTGTTTTTT; CDR3: CASSQFTTTLSPGAGELFF
V: TRBV11-2; D: -; J: TRBJ2-6; size: -; DNA: TGTGCCAGCAGCTTCACTCGGGTCTCTGGGGCCAACGTCCTGACTTTC; CDR3: CASSFTRVSGANVLTF
V: TRBV19; D: -; J: TRBJ1-5; size: -; DNA: TGTGCCAGTAGTATGAAGAGTAGCAATCAGCCCCAGCATTTT; CDR3: CASSMKSSNQPQHF
V: TRBV4-1; D: TRBD1; J: TRBJ2-7; size: -; DNA: TGCGCCAGCAGCCCTGGGGACAGTGGTTTCGAGCAGTACTTC; CDR3: CASSPGDSGFEQYF
V: TRBV29-1; D: -; J: TRBJ2-1; size: few; DNA: TGCAGCGTTGGTTACGAGCAGTTCTTC; CDR3: CSVGYEQFF
V: TRBV28; D: -; J: TRBJ1-1; size: once; DNA: TGTGCCAGCAGCAGACGGATTATTAACACTGAAGCTTTCTTT; CDR3: CASSRRIINTEAFF
V: TRBV5-5; D: TRBD1; J: TRBJ1-1; size: -; DNA: TGTGCCAGCAGCGGACAGGCTTCTTCTATGAACACTGAAGCTTTCTTT; CDR3: CASSGQASSMNTEAFF
V: TRBV11-2; D: -; J: TRBJ1-2; size: -; DNA: TGTGCCAGCAGCCCCTGGAGGTACTATGGCTACACCTTC; CDR3: CASSPWRYYGYTF
V: TRBV5-1; D: -; J: TRBJ1-3; size: -; DNA: TGCGCCAGCAGCTTGGCCACCGGTTCTGGAAACACCATATATTTT; CDR3: CASSLATGSGNTIYF
V: TRBV6-5; D: -; J: TRBJ1-1; size: -; DNA: TGTGCCAGCAGTTACGGACGCTACACTGAAGCTTTCTTT; CDR3: CASSYGRYTEAFF
V: TRBV7-9; D: -; J: TRBJ2-7; size: -; DNA: TGTGCCAGCAGCCTGGGACATAGCTCCTACGAGCAGTACTTC; CDR3: CASSLGHSSYEQYF
V: TRBV10-3; D: TRBD2; J: TRBJ2-1; size: -; DNA: TGTGCCATCAGTGAGGGGGGGGGATCCAATGAGCAGTTCTTC; CDR3: CAISEGGGSNEQFF
V: TRBV2; D: TRBD1; J: TRBJ2-7; size: -; DNA: TGTGCCAGCTTAGGCAGGGGGCGGCACGAGCAGTACTTC; CDR3: CASLGRGRHEQYF
V: TRBV2; D: -; J: TRBJ2-7; size: -; DNA: TGTGCCACCCCAGGGGGATCCCTAGCGGGTTCCTCCTACGAGCAGTACTTC; CDR3: CATPGGSLAGSSYEQYF
V: TRBV18; D: -; J: TRBJ1-6; size: -; DNA: TGTGCCAGCTCCTCAGATTATAATTCACCCCTCCACTTT; CDR3: CASSSDYNSPLHF
V: TRBV7-9; D: -; J: TRBJ1-2; size: -; DNA: TGTGCCAGCAGCCCCGGGGCTAACTATGGCTACACCTTC; CDR3: CASSPGANYGYTF
V: TRBV7-9; D: -; J: TRBJ1-1; size: -; DNA: TGTGCCAGCAGCTTGGACACGGGCACTGAAGCTTTCTTT; CDR3: CASSLDTGTEAFF
V: TRBV14; D: -; J: TRBJ2-5; size: -; DNA: TGTGCCAGCAGCCAAGTAACGGGGCCCGAGACCCAGTACTTC; CDR3: CASSQVTGPETQYF
V: TRBV7-9; D: -; J: TRBJ1-6; size: -; DNA: TGTGCCAGCAGCTTAGTTACGGCAGTAAATTCACCCCTCCACTTT; CDR3: CASSLVTAVNSPLHF
V: TRBV25-1; D: -; J: TRBJ2-1; size: -; DNA: TGTGCCAGCCAACTACAGGGCTGGAATGAGCAGTTCTTC; CDR3: CASQLQGWNEQFF
V: TRBV5-1; D: -; J: TRBJ2-5; size: once; DNA: TGCGCCAGCAGCTTGTACGACAGTCGGCAAGAGACCCAGTACTTC; CDR3: CASSLYDSRQETQYF
V: TRBV19; D: -; J: TRBJ1-4; size: -; DNA: TGTGCCAGTTCGCAGGGAGGTCCTAATGAAAAACTGTTTTTT; CDR3: CASSQGGPNEKLFF
V: TRBV19; D: TRBD1; J: TRBJ1-2; size: -; DNA: TGTGCCAGTAGCGGGGACAGGGTCAACAACTATGGCTACACCTTC; CDR3: CASSGDRVNNYGYTF
V: TRBV6-1; D: -; J: TRBJ1-5; size: -; DNA: TGTGCCAGCAGTGATACTGGATCTCAGCCCCAGCATTTT; CDR3: CASSDTGSQPQHF
V: TRBV4-2; D: -; J: TRBJ2-2; size: -; DNA: TGTGCCAGCAGCCCAGACAGCACCGGGGAGCTGTTTTTT; CDR3: CASSPDSTGELFF
V: TRBV15; D: TRBD1; J: TRBJ1-2; size: -; DNA: TGTGCCACCAGCACCCGGGACAGTCAGAACTATGGCTACACCTTC; CDR3: CATSTRDSQNYGYTF
V: TRBV19; D: -; J: TRBJ1-5; size: once; DNA: TGTGCCAGTAGTATGTCCACAGCAACTAATCAGCCCCAGCATTTT; CDR3: CASSMSTATNQPQHF
V: TRBV5-5; D: TRBD2; J: TRBJ2-7; size: -; DNA: TGTGCCAGCAGCCTCTGGCTAGCGGGGGGGCTATTGCTCGGCGAGCAGTACTTC; CDR3: CASSLWLAGGLLLGEQYF
V: TRBV29-1; D: -; J: TRBJ2-5; size: -; DNA: TGCAGCGTTAACAGTCCCCATCAAGAGACCCAGTACTTC; CDR3: CSVNSPHQETQYF
V: TRBV5-1; D: -; J: TRBJ2-7; size: -; DNA: TGCGCCAGCAGCTTGGGACCCGGTGGGCAGTACTTC; CDR3: CASSLGPGGQYF
V: TRBV19; D: -; J: TRBJ2-1; size: -; DNA: TGTGCCAGTAGTATAGGGGAGGCCAGCAATGAGCAGTTCTTC; CDR3: CASSIGEASNEQFF
V: TRBV21-1; D: -; J: TRBJ1-2; size: -; DNA: TGTGCCAGCTGTTTCGGTGGCTACACCTTC; CDR3: CASCFGGYTF
V: TRBV7-9; D: -; J: TRBJ2-4; size: -; DNA: TGTGCCAGCAGCTTATCGGGGTGGGGAAACATTCAGTACTTC; CDR3: CASSLSGWGNIQYF